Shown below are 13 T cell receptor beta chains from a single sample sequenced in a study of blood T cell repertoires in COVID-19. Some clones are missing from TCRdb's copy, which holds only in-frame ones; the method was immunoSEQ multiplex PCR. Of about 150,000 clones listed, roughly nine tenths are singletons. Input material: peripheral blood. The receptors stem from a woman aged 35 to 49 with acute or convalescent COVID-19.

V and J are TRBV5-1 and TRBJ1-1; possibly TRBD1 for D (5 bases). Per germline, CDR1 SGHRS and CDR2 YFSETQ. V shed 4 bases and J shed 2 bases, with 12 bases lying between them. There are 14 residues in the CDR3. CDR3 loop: CASSVWGGNTEAFF. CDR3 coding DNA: TGCGCCAGCAGCGTTTGGGGGGGAAACACTGAAGCTTTCTTT.

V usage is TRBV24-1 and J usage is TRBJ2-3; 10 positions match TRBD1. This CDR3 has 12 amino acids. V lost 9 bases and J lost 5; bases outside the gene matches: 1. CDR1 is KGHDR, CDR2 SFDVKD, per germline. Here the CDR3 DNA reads TGTGCCACCCGGGACAGGGGAGATACGCAGTATTTT. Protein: CATRDRGDTQYF.

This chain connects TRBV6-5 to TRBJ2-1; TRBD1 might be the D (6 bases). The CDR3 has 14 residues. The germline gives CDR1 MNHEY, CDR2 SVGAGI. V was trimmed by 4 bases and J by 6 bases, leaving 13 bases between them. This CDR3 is CASSSRGGPNEQFF. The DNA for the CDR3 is TGTGCCAGCAGTTCCAGAGGGGGACCCAATGAGCAGTTCTTC.

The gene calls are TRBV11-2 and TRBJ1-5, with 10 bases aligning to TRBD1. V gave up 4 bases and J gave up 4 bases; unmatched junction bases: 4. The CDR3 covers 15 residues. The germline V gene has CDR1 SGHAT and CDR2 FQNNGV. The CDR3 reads CASSSGTGDNQPQHF. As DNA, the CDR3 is TGTGCCAGCAGCTCTGGGACAGGGGATAATCAGCCCCAGCATTTT.

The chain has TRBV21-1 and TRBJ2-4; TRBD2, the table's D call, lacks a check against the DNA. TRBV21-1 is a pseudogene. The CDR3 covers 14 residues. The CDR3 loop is CASSKPGSGNIQYF. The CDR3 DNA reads TGTGCCAGCAGCAAACCCGGATCGGGGAACATTCAGTACTTC.

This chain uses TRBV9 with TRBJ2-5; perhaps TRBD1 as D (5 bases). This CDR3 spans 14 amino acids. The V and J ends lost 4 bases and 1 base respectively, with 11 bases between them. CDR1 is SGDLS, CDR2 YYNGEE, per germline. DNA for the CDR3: TGTGCCAGCAGCCTCACAGGAGTCCAAGAGACCCAGTACTTC. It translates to CASSLTGVQETQYF.

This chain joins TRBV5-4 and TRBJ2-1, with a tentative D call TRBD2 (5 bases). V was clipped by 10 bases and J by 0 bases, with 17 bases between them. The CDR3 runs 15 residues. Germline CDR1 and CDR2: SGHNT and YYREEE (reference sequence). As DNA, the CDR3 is TGTGCCTCGCACAAAGCGGAGAGCTCCTACAATGAGCAGTTCTTC. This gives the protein CASHKAESSYNEQFF. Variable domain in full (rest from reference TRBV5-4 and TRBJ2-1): ETGVTQSPTHLIKTRGQQVTLRCSSQSGHNTVSWYQQALGQGPQFIFQYYREEENGRGNFPPRFSGLQFPNYSSELNVNALELDDSALYLCASHKAESSYNEQFFGPGTRLTVL.

The CDR3 region has the DNA TGTGCCAGCAGCACCGGGACAGCGAACACTGAAGCTTTCTTT. Protein product: CASSTGTANTEAFF. The chain couples TRBV6-5 to TRBJ1-1; TRBD1 aligns across 7 bases. From germline, CDR1 is MNHEY and CDR2 SVGAGI. Trimming removed 6 bases from V and 1 base from J; junction bases left unmatched: 5. The CDR3 length is 14 residues.

In DNA form, the CDR3 reads TGTGCCAGCTCACCAGACAGAATGAAGCCCCAGCATTTT. Translated, it gives CASSPDRMKPQHF. This sequence joins TRBV18 and TRBJ1-5; maybe TRBD1 (5 bases). Trimming stripped 2 bases from V and 8 bases from J, with 10 bases between. The CDR3 contains 13 residues. Germline values: CDR1 KGHSH, CDR2 LQKENI.

CDR3: CASILGLMNTEAFF. CDR3 DNA: TGTGCCAGCATCCTGGGACTTATGAACACTGAAGCTTTCTTT. The genes are TRBV6-5 and TRBJ1-1, with D tentatively TRBD1 (5 bases). This CDR3 has 14 amino acids. The V gene lost 7 bases and the J gene lost 0 bases, with 12 bases spanning the gap. Looked up from germline, CDR1 is MNHEY and CDR2 is SVGAGI.

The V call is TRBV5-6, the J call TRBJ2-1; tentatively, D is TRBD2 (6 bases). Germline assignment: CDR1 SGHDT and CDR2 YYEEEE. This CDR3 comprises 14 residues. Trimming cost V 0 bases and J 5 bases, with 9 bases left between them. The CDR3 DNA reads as TGTGCCAGCAGCTTGGGCGGGGCGAACAATGAGCAGTTCTTC. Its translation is CASSLGGANNEQFF.

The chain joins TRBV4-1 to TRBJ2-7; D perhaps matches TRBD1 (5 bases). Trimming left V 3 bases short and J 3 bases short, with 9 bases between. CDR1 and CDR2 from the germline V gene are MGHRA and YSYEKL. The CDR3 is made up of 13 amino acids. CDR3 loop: CASSHGQGYEQYF. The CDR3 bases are TGCGCCAGCAGCCATGGGCAGGGCTACGAGCAGTACTTC.

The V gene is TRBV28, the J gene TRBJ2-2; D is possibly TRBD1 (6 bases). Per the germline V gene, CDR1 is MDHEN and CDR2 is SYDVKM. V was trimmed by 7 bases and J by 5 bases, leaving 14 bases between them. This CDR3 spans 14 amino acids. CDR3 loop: CASMKQGRTGELFF. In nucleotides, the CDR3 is TGTGCCAGCATGAAACAGGGCCGGACCGGGGAGCTGTTTTTT.